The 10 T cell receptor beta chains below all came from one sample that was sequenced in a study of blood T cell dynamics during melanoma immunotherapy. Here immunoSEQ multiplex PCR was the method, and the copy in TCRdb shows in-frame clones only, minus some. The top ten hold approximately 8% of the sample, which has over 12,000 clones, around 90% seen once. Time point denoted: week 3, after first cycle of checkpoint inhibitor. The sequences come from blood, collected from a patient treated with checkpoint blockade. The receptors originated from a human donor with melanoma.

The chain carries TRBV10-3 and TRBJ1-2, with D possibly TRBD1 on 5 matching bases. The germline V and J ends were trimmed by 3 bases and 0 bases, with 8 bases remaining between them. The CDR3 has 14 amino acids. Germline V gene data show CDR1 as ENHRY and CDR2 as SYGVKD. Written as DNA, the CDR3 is TGTGCCATCAGTGATCGGGGGACTAACTATGGCTACACCTTC. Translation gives CAISDRGTNYGYTF.

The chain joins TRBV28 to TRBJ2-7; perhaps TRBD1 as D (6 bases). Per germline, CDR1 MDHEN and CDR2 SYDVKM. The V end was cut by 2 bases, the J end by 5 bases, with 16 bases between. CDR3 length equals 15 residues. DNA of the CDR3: TGTGCCAGCAGTTTACGGGCAGGGGCAGGACACGAGCAGTACTTC. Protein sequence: CASSLRAGAGHEQYF.

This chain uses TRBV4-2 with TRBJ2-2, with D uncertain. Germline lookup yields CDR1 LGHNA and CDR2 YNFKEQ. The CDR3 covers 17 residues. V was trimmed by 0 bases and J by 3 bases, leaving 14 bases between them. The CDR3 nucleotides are TGTGCCAGCAGCCAAGATCAGGCAGGACGTTACACCGGGGAGCTGTTTTTT. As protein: CASSQDQAGRYTGELFF.

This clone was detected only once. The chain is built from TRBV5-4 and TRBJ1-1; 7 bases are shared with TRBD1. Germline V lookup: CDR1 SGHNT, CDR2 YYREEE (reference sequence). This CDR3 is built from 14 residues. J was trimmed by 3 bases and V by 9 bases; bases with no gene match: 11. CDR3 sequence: CATLYRGRDTEAFF. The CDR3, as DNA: TGTGCCACCCTATACAGGGGAAGGGACACTGAAGCTTTCTTT. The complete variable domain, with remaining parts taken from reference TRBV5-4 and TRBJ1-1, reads ETGVTQSPTHLIKTRGQQVTLRCSSQSGHNTVSWYQQALGQGPQFIFQYYREEENGRGNFPPRFSGLQFPNYSSELNVNALELDDSALYLCATLYRGRDTEAFFGQGTRLTVV.

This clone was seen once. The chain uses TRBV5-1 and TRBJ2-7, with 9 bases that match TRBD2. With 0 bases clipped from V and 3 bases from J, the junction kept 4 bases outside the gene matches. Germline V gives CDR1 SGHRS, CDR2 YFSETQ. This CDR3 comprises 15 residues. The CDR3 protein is CASSLGGTSNYEQYF. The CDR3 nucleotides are TGCGCCAGCAGCTTGGGAGGGACTAGCAACTACGAGCAGTACTTC.

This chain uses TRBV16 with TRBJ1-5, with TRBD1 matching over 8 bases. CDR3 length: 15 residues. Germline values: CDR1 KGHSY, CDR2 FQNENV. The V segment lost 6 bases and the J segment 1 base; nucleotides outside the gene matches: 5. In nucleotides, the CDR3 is TGTGCCAGCAGTCCAGGGGGCGCGAGCAATCAGCCCCAGCATTTT. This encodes CASSPGGASNQPQHF.

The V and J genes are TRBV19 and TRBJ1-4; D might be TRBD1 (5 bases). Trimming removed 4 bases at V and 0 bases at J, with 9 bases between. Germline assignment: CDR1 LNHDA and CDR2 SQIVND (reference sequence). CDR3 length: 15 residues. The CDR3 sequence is CASSNQGATNEKLFF. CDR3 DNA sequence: TGTGCCAGTAGTAATCAGGGAGCAACTAATGAAAAACTGTTTTTT.

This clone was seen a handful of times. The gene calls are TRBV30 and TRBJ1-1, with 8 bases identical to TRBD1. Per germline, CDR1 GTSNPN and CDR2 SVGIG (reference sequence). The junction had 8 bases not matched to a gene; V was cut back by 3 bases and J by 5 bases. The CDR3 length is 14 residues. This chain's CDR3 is CAWSMLTGETEAFF. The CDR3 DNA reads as TGTGCCTGGAGCATGCTGACAGGGGAAACTGAAGCTTTCTTT.

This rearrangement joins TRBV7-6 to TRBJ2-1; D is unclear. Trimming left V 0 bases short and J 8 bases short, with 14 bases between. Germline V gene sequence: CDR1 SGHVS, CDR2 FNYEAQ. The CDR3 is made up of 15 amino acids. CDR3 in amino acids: CASSLAQALGHEQFF. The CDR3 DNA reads TGTGCCAGCAGCTTAGCGCAGGCCCTCGGGCATGAGCAGTTCTTC.

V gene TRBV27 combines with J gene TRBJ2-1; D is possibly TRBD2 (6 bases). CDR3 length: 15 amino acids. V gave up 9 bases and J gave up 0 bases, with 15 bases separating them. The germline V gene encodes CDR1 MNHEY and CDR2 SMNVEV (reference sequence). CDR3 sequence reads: CASQLVGSSYNEQFF. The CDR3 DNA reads TGTGCCAGTCAATTGGTCGGGAGCTCCTACAATGAGCAGTTCTTC.